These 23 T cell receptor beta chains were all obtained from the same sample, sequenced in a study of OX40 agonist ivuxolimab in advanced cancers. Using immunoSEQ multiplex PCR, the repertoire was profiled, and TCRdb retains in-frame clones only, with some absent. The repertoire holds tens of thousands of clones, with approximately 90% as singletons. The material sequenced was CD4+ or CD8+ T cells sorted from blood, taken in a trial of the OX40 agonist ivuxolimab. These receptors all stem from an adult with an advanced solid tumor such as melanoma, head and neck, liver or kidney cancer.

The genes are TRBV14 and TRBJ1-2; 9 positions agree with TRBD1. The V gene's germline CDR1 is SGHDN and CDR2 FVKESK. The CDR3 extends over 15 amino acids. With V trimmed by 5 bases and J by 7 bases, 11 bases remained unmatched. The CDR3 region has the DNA TGTGCCAGCAGCTCGCTTGGGACAGGGTTTATTGGCTACACCTTC. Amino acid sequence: CASSSLGTGFIGYTF.

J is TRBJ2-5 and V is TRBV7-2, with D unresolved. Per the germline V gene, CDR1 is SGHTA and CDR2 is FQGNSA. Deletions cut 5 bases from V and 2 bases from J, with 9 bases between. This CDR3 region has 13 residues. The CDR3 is CASSAQRQETQYF. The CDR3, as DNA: TGTGCCAGCAGCGCGCAAAGGCAAGAGACCCAGTACTTC.

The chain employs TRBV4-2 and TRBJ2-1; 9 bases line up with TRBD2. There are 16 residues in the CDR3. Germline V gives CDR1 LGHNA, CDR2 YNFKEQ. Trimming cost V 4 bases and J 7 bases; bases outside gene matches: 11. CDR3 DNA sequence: TGTGCCAGCAGCCGACAAGCTAGCGGGACTGGGAATGAGCAGTTCTTC. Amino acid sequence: CASSRQASGTGNEQFF.

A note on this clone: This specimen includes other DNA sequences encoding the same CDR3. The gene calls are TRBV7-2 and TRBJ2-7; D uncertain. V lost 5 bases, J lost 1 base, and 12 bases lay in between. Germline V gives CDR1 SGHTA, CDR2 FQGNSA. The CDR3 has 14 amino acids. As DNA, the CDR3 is TGTGCCAGCAGCCCCCCATCAGGTTCCTACGAGCAGTACTTC. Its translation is CASSPPSGSYEQYF.

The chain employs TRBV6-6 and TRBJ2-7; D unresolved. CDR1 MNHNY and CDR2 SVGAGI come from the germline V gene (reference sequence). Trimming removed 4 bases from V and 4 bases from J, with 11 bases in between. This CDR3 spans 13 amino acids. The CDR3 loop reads CASSWVSEYEQYF. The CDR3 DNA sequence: TGTGCCAGCAGTTGGGTTTCTGAGTACGAGCAGTACTTC.

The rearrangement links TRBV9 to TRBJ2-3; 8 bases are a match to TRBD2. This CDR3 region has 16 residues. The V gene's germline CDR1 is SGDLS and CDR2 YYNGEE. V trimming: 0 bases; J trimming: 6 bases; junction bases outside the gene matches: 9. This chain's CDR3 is CASSVGAGGSGDTQYF. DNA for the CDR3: TGTGCCAGCAGCGTAGGGGCGGGAGGTTCAGGGGATACGCAGTATTTT.

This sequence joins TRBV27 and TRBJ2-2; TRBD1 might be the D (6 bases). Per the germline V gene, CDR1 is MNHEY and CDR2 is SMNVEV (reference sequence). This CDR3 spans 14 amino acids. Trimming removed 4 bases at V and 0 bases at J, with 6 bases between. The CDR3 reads CASSWTANTGELFF. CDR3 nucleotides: TGTGCCAGCAGTTGGACAGCGAACACCGGGGAGCTGTTTTTT.

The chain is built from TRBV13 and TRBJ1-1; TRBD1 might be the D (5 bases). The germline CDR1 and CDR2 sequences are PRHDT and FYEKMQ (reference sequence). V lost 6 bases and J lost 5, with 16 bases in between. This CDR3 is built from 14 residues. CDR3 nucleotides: TGTGCCAGCAGAAGTTGGGGTGAGGGGACTGAAGCTTTCTTT. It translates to CASRSWGEGTEAFF. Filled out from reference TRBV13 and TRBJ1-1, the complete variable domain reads AAGVIQSPRHLIKEKRETATLKCYPIPRHDTVYWYQQGPGQDPQFLISFYEKMQSDKGSIPDRFSAQQFSDYHSELNMSSLELGDSALYFCASRSWGEGTEAFFGQGTRLTVV.

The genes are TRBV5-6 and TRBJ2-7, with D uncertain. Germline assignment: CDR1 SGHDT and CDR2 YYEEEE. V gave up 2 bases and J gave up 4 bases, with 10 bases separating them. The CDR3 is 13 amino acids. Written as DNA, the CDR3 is TGTGCCAGCAGCTTACAGTACGGATACGAGCAGTACTTC. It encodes CASSLQYGYEQYF.

The CDR3 bases are TGTGCCAGCAGCTTGGGGACTAGCGGGAGCTGGGGTGAGCAGTTCTTC. Its translation: CASSLGTSGSWGEQFF. The chain combines TRBV7-6 with TRBJ2-1; the match to TRBD2 covers 14 bases. V was clipped by 3 bases and J by 9 bases; unmatched bases: 7. The CDR3 extends over 16 amino acids. Germline V gives CDR1 SGHVS, CDR2 FNYEAQ.

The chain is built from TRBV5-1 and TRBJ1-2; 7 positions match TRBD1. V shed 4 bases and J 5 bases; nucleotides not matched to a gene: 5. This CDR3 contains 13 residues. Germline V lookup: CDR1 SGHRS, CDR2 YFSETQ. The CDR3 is CASSRDRDYGYTF. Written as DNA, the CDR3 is TGCGCCAGCAGCCGGGACAGAGATTATGGCTACACCTTC.

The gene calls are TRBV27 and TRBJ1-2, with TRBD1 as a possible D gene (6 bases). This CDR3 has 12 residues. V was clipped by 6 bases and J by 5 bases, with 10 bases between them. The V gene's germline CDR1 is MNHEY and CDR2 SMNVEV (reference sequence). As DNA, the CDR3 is TGTGCCAGCAGCCCTGGGACATATGGCTACACCTTC. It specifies CASSPGTYGYTF.

CDR3 in DNA: TGCGCCAGCAGGATCTCCGGGTCAAGTCGCCAAGAGACCCAGTACTTC. The encoded protein is CASRISGSSRQETQYF. This sequence joins TRBV5-1 and TRBJ2-5; D gene uncertain. Germline CDR1 SGHRS, CDR2 YFSETQ. Trimming cost V 5 bases and J 1 base, with 18 bases left between them. This CDR3 is 16 amino acids long. The full variable domain, completed using reference TRBV5-1 and TRBJ2-5, is KAGVTQTPRYLIKTRGQQVTLSCSPISGHRSVSWYQQTPGQGLQFLFEYFSETQRNKGNFPGRFSGRQFSNSRSEMNVSTLELGDSALYLCASRISGSSRQETQYFGPGTRLLVL.

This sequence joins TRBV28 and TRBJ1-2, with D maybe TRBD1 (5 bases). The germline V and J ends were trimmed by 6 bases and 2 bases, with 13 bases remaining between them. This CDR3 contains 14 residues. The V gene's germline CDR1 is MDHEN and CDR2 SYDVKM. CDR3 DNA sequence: TGTGCCAGCAGACGGTGGGGCAGCAACTATGGCTACACCTTC. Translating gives CASRRWGSNYGYTF.

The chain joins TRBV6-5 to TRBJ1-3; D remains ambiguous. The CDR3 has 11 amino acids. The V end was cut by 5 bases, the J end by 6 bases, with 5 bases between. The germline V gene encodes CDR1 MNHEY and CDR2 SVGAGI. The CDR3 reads CASSRSNTIYF. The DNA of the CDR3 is TGTGCCAGCAGTCGTTCAAACACCATATATTTT.

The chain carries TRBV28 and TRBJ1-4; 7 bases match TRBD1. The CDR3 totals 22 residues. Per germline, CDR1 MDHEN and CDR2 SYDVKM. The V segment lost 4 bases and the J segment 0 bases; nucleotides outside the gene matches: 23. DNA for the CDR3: TGTGCCAGCAGTTCCCCCCATGGACCCGGGACAGAACTTTCGGCAACTAATGAAAAACTGTTTTTT. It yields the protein CASSSPHGPGTELSATNEKLFF.

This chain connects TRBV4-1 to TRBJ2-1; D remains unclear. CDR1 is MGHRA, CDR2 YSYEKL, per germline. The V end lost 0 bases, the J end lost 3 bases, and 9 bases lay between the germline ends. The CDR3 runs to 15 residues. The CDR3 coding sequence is TGCGCCAGCAGCCAAGAACAAGGCAGCTACAATGAGCAGTTCTTC. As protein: CASSQEQGSYNEQFF.

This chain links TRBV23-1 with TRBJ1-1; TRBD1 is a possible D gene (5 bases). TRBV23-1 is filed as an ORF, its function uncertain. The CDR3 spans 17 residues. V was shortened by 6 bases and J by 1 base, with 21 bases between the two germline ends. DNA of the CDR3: TGCGCCAGCAGCCCATCGGCGGGGCCGAGGGGGAACACTGAAGCTTTCTTT. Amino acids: CASSPSAGPRGNTEAFF.

CDR3 region: CATLRGEGRDEQYF. The CDR3 nucleotides are TGTGCCACCCTACGGGGAGAGGGTAGGGACGAGCAGTACTTC. The V call is TRBV6-6, the J call TRBJ2-7, with TRBD2 as a possible D gene (5 bases). In germline, CDR1 is MNHNY, CDR2 SVGAGI (reference sequence). The CDR3 spans 14 residues. Trimming pared 10 bases from V and 5 bases from J, leaving 21 bases between.

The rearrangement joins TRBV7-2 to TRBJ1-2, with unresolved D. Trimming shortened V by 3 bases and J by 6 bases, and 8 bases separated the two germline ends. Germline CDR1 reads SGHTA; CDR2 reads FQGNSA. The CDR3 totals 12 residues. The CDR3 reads CASSFSADGYTF. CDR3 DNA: TGTGCCAGCAGCTTTTCGGCGGATGGCTACACCTTC.

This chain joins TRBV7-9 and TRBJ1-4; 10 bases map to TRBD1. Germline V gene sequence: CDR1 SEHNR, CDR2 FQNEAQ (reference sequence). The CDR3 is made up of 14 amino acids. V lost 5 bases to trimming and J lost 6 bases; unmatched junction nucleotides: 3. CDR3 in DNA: TGTGCCAGCAGCCCGGGACAGGGGCATGAAAAACTGTTTTTT. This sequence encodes CASSPGQGHEKLFF.

The chain's CDR3 is CASSLWTGFYEQYF. The CDR3 nucleotides read TGCGCCAGCAGCTTGTGGACAGGGTTCTACGAGCAGTACTTC. J is TRBJ2-7 and V is TRBV5-1, with 8 bases aligning to TRBD1. The junction had 3 bases not matched to a gene; V was cut back by 1 base and J by 3 bases. The germline gives CDR1 SGHRS, CDR2 YFSETQ. The CDR3 extends over 14 amino acids.

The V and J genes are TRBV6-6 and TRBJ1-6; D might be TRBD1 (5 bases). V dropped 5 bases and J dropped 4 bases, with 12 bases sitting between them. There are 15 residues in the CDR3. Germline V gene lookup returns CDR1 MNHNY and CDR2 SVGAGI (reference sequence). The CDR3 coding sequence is TGTGCCAGCAGTACCCAGGGACGGTATAATTCACCCCTCCACTTT. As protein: CASSTQGRYNSPLHF.